This entry features one T cell receptor beta chain sequence. The study assigned cohorts using participant-reported clinical history. Cohort 3 recovered donors had two negative PCRs, clearance, or symptom resolution. In the original workflow: Estimated nucleated cell counts came from reference gene primer amplification. TCRdb's copy holds only in-frame clones and misses some; the assay was immunoSEQ multiplex PCR. Clonal size and the V and J genes are those of that table, whereas D and trimming came from the DNA. The sample includes some 180,000 clones, 85% to 90% of them seen just once. The sample originates from a study of blood T cell repertoires in COVID-19. In the study overall: COVID-19 samples from acute and convalescent phases originated in the United States, Italy and Spain.

The CDR3 covers 12 residues. CDR1 is SGHVS, CDR2 FQNEAQ, per germline. V lost 4 bases and J 5 bases, leaving 9 bases between the germline ends. This clonotype was obtained from a man aged 40-50 years who had recovered from COVID-19. Material: PBMCs or T cells enriched from blood (not recorded which). The genes are TRBV7-8 and TRBJ2-7, with no clear D. In nucleotides, the CDR3 is TGTGCCAGCAGCTACCGGAGCGACGAGCAGTACTTC. It yields the protein CASSYRSDEQYF.